The present entry profiles one TCR beta chain with its context. What it binds is unknown. The source of the sample is a study of shared clonotypes between healthy human individuals. Study-wide results and limits: Clonotype sharing among the donors was expected to vary with sequencing depth. The sole specimen, blood, was sampled, and tissue repertoires likely differ.

Using immunoSEQ multiplex PCR, the repertoire was profiled, and TCRdb retains in-frame clones only, with some absent. The table shows some 2,400,000 clones, with 90% to 96% occurring only once. The CD4+ fraction was divided into a CD45RA+ naive subset and a CD45RA-negative memory subset. This receptor was identified in a young man in good health. Sequenced sample: naive CD4+ T cells sorted from blood. Subset here: CD45RA+ positively selected.

The CDR3 DNA reads as TGTGCCTGGAGGGACAAGGACTCTGGAAACACCATATATTTT. This sequence encodes CAWRDKDSGNTIYF. The rearrangement joins TRBV30 to TRBJ1-3, with D perhaps matching TRBD1 (5 bases). Germline V CDR1 and CDR2: GTSNPN, SVGIG (reference sequence). CDR3 size: 14 residues. The V end was cut by 3 bases, the J end by 0 bases, with 9 bases between.